This T cell receptor (beta chain) is from a study of blood T cell repertoires in COVID-19. Study-wide background: Collection of acute and convalescent COVID-19 samples took place in the United States, Italy and Spain. The cDNA or gDNA used as material had been derived from T cells, B-cell-depleted T cells, or PBMCs.

In the original processing: Amplifying reference gene primers gave estimates of nucleated cell counts. Generated by immunoSEQ multiplex PCR, the TCRdb table keeps only in-frame clones and is missing some. Clone size and the V and J calls come from that table; the DNA yielded D and trimming. Seen here are 130,000 or so clones, almost 80% observed once, and the top ten hold 20% to 30%. The CDR3 covers 11 residues. The V segment lost 8 bases and the J segment 11 bases; nucleotides outside the gene matches: 4. Per the germline V gene, CDR1 is MNHEY and CDR2 is SVGAGI. Sequencing was performed on peripheral blood. The receptor's source is a human donor in a cohort sampled during active COVID-19. This chain connects TRBV6-5 to TRBJ2-4; TRBD1 matches at 9 bases. The CDR3 region is CASYGQGLQYF. DNA of the CDR3: TGTGCCAGCTACGGACAGGGGCTTCAGTACTTC.